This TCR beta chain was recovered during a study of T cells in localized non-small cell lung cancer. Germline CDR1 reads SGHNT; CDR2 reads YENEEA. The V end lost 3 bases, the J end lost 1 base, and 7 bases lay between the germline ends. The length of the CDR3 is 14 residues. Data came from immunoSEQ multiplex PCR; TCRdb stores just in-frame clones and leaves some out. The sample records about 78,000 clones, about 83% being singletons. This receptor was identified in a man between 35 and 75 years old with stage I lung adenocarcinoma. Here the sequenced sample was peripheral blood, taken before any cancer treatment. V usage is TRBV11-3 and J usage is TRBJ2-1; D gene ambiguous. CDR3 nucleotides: TGTGCCAGCAGCTTGGGCTCTTCCTACAATGAGCAGTTCTTC. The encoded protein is CASSLGSSYNEQFF. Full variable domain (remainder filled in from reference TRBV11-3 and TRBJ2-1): EAGVVQSPRYKIIEKKQPVAFWCNPISGHNTLYWYLQNLGQGPELLIRYENEEAVDDSQLPKDRFSAERLKGVDSTLKIQPAELGDSAVYLCASSLGSSYNEQFFGPGTRLTVL.